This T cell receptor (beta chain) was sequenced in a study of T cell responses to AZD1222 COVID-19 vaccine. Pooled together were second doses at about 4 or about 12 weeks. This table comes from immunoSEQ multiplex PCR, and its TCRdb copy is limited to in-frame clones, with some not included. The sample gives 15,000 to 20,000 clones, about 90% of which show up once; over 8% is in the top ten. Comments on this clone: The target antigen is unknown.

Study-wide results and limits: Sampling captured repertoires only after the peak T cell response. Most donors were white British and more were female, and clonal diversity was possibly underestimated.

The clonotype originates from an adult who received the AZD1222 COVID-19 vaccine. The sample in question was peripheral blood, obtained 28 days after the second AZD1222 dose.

The CDR3 here is CASSPGQIGLDGQYF. CDR3 DNA: TGCGCCAGCAGCCCCGGACAGATTGGGTTAGATGGGCAGTACTTC. The chain uses TRBV5-1 and TRBJ2-7, with D perhaps matching TRBD1 (6 bases). With 4 bases removed from V and 9 bases from J, the gap between germline ends came to 23 bases. This CDR3 is built from 15 residues. The germline V gene has CDR1 SGHRS and CDR2 YFSETQ.